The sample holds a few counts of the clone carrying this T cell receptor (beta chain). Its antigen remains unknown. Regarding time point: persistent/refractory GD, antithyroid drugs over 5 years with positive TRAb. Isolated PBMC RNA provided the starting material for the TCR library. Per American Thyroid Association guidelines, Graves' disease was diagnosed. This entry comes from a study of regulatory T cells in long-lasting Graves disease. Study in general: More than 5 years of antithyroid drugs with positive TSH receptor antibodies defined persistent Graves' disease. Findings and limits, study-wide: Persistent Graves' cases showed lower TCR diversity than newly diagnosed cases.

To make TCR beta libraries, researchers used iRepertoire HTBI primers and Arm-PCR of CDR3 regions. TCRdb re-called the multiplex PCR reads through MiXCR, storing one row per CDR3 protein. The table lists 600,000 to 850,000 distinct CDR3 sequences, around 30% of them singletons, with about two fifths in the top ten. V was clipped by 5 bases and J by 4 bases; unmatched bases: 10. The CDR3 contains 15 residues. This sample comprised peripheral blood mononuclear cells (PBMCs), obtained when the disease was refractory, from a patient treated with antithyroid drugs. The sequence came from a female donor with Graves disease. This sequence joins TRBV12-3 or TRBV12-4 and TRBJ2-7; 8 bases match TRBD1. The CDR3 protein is CASSRGQGKRYEQYF. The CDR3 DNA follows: TGTGCCAGCAGTCGCGGACAGGGTAAGAGGTACGAGCAGTACTTC.